Below, 11 T cell receptor beta chains from the same sample are listed, as sequenced in a study of blood T cells in healthy people across ages. Together with a sample-barcoded 5' primer, a J-beta primer mix was included in a second PCR lasting about 6 to 12 cycles. TCRdb processed the 5' RACE reads anew with MiXCR; each CDR3 protein has one entry. Among approximately 800,000 distinct CDR3 sequences listed, about half were seen once. The specimen sequenced was blood. These receptor sequences come from a man aged 80 or over in good health.

About this clonotype: A much larger clone differs from this one at a single base, so this may be a read error. The V call is TRBV27, the J call TRBJ2-1, with 9 bases identical to TRBD2. CDR1 is MNHEY and CDR2 is SMNVEV in the germline V gene (reference sequence). The CDR3 contains 15 residues. CDR3 amino acids: CASSLAGGPSNKQFF. CDR3 coding DNA: TGTGCCAGCAGTTTAGCGGGAGGGCCCAGCAATAAGCAGTTCTTC.

As concerns this clonotype: Since a much larger clone is just one base distant, this may be a read error. CDR3 protein: CSAIDPGYNEQYF. CDR3 sequence (DNA): TGCAGTGCTATCGATCCGGGTTACAATGAGCAGTACTTC. The chain employs TRBV20-1 and TRBJ2-1; D is uncertain. Near its end, the DNA agrees better with TRBJ2-7, so the J call may be wrong. Looked up from germline, CDR1 is DFQATT and CDR2 is SNEGSKA (reference sequence). The CDR3 loop spans 13 amino acids.

The chain joins TRBV6-6 to TRBJ2-2, with D maybe TRBD2 (5 bases). Germline CDR1 reads MNHNY; CDR2 reads SVGAGI (reference sequence). The CDR3 contains 12 residues. Trimming pared 7 bases from V and 6 bases from J, leaving 9 bases between. CDR3 protein: CASKEGSGELFF. CDR3 nucleotides: TGTGCCAGCAAAGAGGGTTCCGGGGAGCTGTTTTTT.

V usage is TRBV4-3 and J usage is TRBJ1-1, with D maybe TRBD1 (6 bases). The CDR3 loop spans 15 amino acids. Germline values: CDR1 LGHNA, CDR2 YSLEER. V gave up 2 bases and J gave up 3 bases, with 13 bases separating them. The CDR3 loop is CASSQHRALYTEAFF. The CDR3, as DNA: TGCGCCAGCAGCCAACACAGGGCCTTGTACACTGAAGCTTTCTTT.

The V call is TRBV6-6, the J call TRBJ2-3; D remains unclear. Trimming pared 8 bases from V and 12 bases from J, leaving 21 bases between. CDR3 length equals 13 residues. CDR1 MNHNY and CDR2 SVGAGI come from the germline V gene (reference sequence). As DNA, the CDR3 is TGTGCCAGCGGCGGATCCCTCGGAAAGACCCAGTATTTT. This codes for CASGGSLGKTQYF.

The sample holds one count of this clonotype. The chain combines TRBV7-3 with TRBJ2-5; tentative D call: TRBD2 (6 bases). V lost 2 bases and J 11 bases, leaving 21 bases between the germline ends. The V gene's germline CDR1 is SGHTA and CDR2 FQGTGA. The CDR3 spans 15 residues. The CDR3 sequence is CASSLRGGDINEQYF. Written as DNA, the CDR3 is TGTGCCAGCAGCTTACGGGGCGGGGATATCAATGAGCAGTACTTC. The full variable domain, rest sourced from reference TRBV7-3 and TRBJ2-5, is GAGVSQTPSNKVTEKGKYVELRCDPISGHTALYWYRQSLGQGPEFLIYFQGTGAADDSGLPNDRFFAVRPEGSVSTLKIQRTERGDSAVYLCASSLRGGDINEQYFGPGTRLLVL.

This clonotype was seen more than once but under ten times. This sequence joins TRBV6-6 and TRBJ2-4, with a possible D match to TRBD2 (5 bases). This CDR3 contains 15 residues. Germline CDR1 and CDR2: MNHNY and SVGAGI (reference sequence). V dropped 2 bases and J dropped 7 bases, with 15 bases sitting between them. CDR3: CASSYGPLGDNIQYF. CDR3 sequence (DNA): TGTGCCAGCAGTTACGGTCCCCTCGGGGATAACATTCAGTACTTC.

This sequence joins TRBV12-3 or TRBV12-4 and TRBJ1-1, with D possibly matching TRBD1 (5 bases). The CDR3 runs 14 residues. Trimming removed 4 bases at V and 1 base at J, with 10 bases between. The CDR3: CASSSTDRNTEAFF. CDR3 sequence (DNA): TGTGCCAGCAGTTCCACAGACAGGAACACTGAAGCTTTCTTT.

The chain combines TRBV21-1 with TRBJ2-5. TRBV21-1 corresponds to a pseudogene. The CDR3 runs 13 residues. In DNA, the CDR3 is TGTGCCAGCAGCAAAAAAGTATTCGAGACCCAGTACTTC. Translated: CASSKKVFETQYF.

The chain couples TRBV28 to TRBJ2-3; tentatively, D is TRBD2 (5 bases). Germline V lookup: CDR1 MDHEN, CDR2 SYDVKM. The ends were cut back, 6 bases at V and 1 base at J, with 14 bases in the middle. This CDR3 contains 15 residues. The CDR3 reads CASRTFGKGTDTQYF. Here the CDR3 DNA reads TGTGCCAGCAGGACCTTCGGGAAAGGCACAGATACGCAGTATTTT.

This clonotype was seen a handful of times. The chain joins TRBV5-1 to TRBJ2-7; 12 bases match TRBD2. The V gene's germline CDR1 is SGHRS and CDR2 YFSETQ. J was trimmed by 7 bases and V by 3 bases; bases with no gene match: 8. The CDR3 is made up of 15 amino acids. The CDR3 DNA sequence: TGCGCCAGCAGCTGGGGACTAGCGGGCACGGGGGAGCAGTACTTC. Protein: CASSWGLAGTGEQYF.